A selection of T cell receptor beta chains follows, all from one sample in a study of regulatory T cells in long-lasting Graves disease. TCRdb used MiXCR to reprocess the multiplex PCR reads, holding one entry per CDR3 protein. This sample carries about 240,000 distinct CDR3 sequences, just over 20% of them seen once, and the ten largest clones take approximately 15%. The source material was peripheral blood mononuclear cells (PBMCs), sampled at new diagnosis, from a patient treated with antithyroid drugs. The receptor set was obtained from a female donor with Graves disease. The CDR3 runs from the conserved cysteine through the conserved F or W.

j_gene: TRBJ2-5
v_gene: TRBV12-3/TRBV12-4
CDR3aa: CASSLGRQQTQYF

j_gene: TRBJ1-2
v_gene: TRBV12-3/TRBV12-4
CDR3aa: CASSLIDREPYTF

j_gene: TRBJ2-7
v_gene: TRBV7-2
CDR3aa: CASSLNTPYEQYF

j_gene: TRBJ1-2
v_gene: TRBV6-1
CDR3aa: CASSRTGEYGYTF

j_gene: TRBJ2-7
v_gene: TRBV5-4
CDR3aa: CASSWGADDYEQYF

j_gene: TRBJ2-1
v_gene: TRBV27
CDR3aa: CASSRVGAYNEQFF

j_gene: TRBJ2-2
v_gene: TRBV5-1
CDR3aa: CASSPFQGATGELFF

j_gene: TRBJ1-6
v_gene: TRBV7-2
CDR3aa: CASSWPKNNSPLHF

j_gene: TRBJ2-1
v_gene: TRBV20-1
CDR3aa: CTARRASPNEQFF

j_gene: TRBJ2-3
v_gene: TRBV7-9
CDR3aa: CASSVDRGTDTQYF

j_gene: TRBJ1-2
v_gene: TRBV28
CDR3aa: CASSSPWTGGRTNYGYTF

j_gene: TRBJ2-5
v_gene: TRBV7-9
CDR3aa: CASSGVAGGPLQETQYF

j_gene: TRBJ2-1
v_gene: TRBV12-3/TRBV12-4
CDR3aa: CASSLARSPYNEQFF

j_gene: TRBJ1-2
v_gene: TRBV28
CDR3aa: CASRWDRANYGYTF

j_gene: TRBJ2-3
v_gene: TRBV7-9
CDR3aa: CASSLTGGRVTDTQYF

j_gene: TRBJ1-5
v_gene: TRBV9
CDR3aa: CASSVGGLGNQPQHF

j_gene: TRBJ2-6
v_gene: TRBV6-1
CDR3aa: CASGVGRRASGANVLTF

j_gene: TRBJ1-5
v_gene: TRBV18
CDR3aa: CASRQGAANQPQHF

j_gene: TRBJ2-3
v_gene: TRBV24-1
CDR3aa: CATSDRGFTDTQYF

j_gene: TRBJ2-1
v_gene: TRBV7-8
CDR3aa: CASSLGRRPAGEQFF

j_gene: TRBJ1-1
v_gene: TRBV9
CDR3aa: CASSARPGSGTEAFF

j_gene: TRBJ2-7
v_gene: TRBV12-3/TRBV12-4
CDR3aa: CASSLDWAGGYEQYF

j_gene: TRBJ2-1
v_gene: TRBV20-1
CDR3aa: CSAVSGRGYNEQFF

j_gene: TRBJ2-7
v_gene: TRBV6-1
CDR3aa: CASRPPLPGEQYF

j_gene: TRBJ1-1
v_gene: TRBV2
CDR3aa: CAREGGRKFLYTEAFF

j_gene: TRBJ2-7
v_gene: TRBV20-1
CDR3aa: CSANPILAGVVQYF

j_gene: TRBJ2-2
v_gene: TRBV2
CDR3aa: CASRLQGLTITGELFF

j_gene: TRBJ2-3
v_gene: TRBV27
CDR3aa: CASSLGQGIDTQYF

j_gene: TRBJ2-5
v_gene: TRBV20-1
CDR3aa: CSAREGTGGGETQYF

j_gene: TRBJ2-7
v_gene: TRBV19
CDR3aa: CASSITSDRFYEQYF

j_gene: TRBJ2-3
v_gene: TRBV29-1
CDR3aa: CSVERLADPSTDTQYF

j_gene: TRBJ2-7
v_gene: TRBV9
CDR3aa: CASSAWGGHNEQYF